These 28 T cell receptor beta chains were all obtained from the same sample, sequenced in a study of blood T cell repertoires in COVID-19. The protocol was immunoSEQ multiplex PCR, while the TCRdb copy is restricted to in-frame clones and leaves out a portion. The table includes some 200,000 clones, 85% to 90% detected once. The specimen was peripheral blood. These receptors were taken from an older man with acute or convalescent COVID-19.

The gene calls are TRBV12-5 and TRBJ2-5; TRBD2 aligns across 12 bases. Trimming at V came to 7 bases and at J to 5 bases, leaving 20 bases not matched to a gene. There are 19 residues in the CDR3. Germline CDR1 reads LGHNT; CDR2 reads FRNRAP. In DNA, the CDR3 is TGTGCTAGTGCCCTCCAGGGGGCTAGCGGGAGGGTTTTTGATGAGACCCAGTACTTC. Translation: CASALQGASGRVFDETQYF. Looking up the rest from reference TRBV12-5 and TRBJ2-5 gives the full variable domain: DARVTQTPRHKVTEMGQEVTMRCQPILGHNTVFWYRQTMMQGLELLAYFRNRAPLDDSGMPKDRFSAEMPDATLATLKIQPSEPRDSAVYFCASALQGASGRVFDETQYFGPGTRLLVL.

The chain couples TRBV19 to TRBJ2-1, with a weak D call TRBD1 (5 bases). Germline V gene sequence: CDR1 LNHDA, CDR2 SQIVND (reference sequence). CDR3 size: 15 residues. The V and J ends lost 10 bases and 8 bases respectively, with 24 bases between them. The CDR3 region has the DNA TGTGCCACCAGGGCCCCGGGCAATGTCAAAGATGAGCAGTTCTTC. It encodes CATRAPGNVKDEQFF.

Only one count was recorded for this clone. The CDR3 DNA sequence: TGTGCCAGCAGCCAAGACGGGCAGGGGGCTGGTCGGGCCAACGTCCTGACTTTC. It yields the protein CASSQDGQGAGRANVLTF. This chain uses TRBV3-1 (or the pseudogene TRBV3-2) with TRBJ2-6; TRBD1 agrees at 8 bases. The trim removed 0 bases at V and 5 bases at J, leaving 9 bases unmatched. The length of the CDR3 is 18 residues. Germline V gives CDR1 LGHDT, CDR2 YNNKEL (reference sequence).

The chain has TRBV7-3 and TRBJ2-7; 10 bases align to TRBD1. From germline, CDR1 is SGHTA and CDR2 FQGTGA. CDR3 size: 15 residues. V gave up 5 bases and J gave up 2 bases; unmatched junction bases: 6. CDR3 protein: CASSIAGQGTYEQYF. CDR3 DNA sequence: TGTGCCAGCAGCATAGCGGGACAGGGGACCTACGAGCAGTACTTC.

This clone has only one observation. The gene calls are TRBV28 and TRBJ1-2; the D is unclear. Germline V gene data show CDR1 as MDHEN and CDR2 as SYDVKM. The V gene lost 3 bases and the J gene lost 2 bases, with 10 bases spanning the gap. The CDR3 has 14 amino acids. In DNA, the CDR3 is TGTGCCAGCAGTTTGAATCTGGAGAACTATGGCTACACCTTC. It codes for CASSLNLENYGYTF.

Here the CDR3 reads CASSPGTLEEKLFF. CDR3 in DNA: TGTGCCAGCTCTCCCGGGACATTGGAGGAAAAACTGTTTTTT. The J gene is TRBJ1-4, the V gene TRBV18; tentative D call: TRBD1 (6 bases). CDR3 size: 14 residues. Germline V gene data show CDR1 as KGHSH and CDR2 as LQKENI. V gave up 6 bases and J gave up 8 bases, with 16 bases separating them.

CDR3 coding DNA: TGTGCCAGCTCACCCGTATTTAGCGGGGGGACTCCGAGCCAAGAGACCCAGTACTTC. It translates to CASSPVFSGGTPSQETQYF. This chain uses TRBV18 with TRBJ2-5; 10 bases match TRBD2. Per the germline V gene, CDR1 is KGHSH and CDR2 is LQKENI. The CDR3 totals 19 residues. The ends lost 3 bases at V and 1 base at J; junction bases unmatched: 14.

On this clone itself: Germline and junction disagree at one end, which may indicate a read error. The CDR3 loop reads CASSLRGGGPSGGSRETQYF. The CDR3 DNA is TGTGCTAGCAGCCTCCGGGGAGGAGGTCCCTCGGGTGGTTCGCGGGAGACCCAGTACTTC. This chain links TRBV7-7 with TRBJ2-5; a possible D gene is TRBD2 (6 bases). The CDR3 totals 20 residues. Germline CDR1 SSHAT, CDR2 FNYEAQ (reference sequence).

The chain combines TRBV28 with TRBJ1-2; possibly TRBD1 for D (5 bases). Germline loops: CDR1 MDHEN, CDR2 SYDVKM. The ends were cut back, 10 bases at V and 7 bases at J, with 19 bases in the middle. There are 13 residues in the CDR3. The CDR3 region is CAIDPGGLRGYTF. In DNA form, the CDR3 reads TGTGCCATCGACCCCGGGGGGTTGCGTGGCTACACCTTC.

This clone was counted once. CDR3 DNA sequence: TGTGCCTGGAGTGTTACAGTCCAAGAGACCCAGTACTTC. Translated: CAWSVTVQETQYF. The gene calls are TRBV30 and TRBJ2-5; the D is unclear. Trimming took 0 bases from V and 1 from J, leaving 6 bases between them. Germline V gene sequence: CDR1 GTSNPN, CDR2 SVGIG (reference sequence). The CDR3 sequence is 13 residues long.

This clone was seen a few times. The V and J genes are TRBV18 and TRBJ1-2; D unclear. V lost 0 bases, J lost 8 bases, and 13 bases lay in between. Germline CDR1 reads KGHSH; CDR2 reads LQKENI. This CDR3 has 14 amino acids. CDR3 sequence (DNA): TGTGCCAGCTCACCACCAATTGGGTCTAGCGGCTACACCTTC. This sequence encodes CASSPPIGSSGYTF.

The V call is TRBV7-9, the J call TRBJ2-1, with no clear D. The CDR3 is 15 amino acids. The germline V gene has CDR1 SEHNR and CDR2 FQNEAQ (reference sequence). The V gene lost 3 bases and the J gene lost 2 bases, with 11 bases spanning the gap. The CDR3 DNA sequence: TGTGCCAGCAGCTTCTCAGGCGCTGCCTACAATGAGCAGTTCTTC. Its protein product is CASSFSGAAYNEQFF. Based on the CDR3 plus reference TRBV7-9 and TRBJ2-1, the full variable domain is DTGVSQNPRHKITKRGQNVTFRCDPISEHNRLYWYRQTLGQGPEFLTYFQNEAQLEKSRLLSDRFSAERPKGSFSTLEIQRTEQGDSAMYLCASSFSGAAYNEQFFGPGTRLTVL.

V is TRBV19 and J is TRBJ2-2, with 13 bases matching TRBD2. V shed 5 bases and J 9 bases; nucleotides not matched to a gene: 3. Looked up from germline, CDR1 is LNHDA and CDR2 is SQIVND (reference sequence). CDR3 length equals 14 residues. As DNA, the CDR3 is TGTGCCAGTAGTCTGGGACTAGCGGGGCGGGAGCTGTTTTTT. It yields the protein CASSLGLAGRELFF.

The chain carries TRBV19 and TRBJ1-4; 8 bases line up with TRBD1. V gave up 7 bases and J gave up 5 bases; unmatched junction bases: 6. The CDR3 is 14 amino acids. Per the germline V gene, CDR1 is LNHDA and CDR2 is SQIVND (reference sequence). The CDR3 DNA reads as TGTGCCAGTACCCGACAGGGGCGGAATGAAAAACTGTTTTTT. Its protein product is CASTRQGRNEKLFF.

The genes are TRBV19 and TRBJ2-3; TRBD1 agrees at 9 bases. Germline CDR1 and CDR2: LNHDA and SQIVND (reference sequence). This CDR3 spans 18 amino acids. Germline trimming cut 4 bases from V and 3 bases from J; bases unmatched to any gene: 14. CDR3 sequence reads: CASSTFGGDRDETDTQYF. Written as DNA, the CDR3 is TGTGCCAGTAGTACCTTCGGTGGGGACAGGGATGAAACAGATACGCAGTATTTT.

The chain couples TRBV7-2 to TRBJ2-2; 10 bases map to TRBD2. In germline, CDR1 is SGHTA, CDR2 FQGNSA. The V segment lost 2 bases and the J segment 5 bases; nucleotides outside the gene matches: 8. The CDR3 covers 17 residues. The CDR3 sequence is CASSLRLAGEGTGELFF. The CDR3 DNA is TGTGCCAGCAGCTTACGGCTAGCGGGAGAAGGTACCGGGGAGCTGTTTTTT.

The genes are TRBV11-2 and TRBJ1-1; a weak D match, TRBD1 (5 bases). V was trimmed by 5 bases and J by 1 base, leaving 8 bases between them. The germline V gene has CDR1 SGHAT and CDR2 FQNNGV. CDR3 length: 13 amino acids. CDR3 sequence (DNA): TGTGCCAGCAGCGCCAGGGCGAACACTGAAGCTTTCTTT. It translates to CASSARANTEAFF.

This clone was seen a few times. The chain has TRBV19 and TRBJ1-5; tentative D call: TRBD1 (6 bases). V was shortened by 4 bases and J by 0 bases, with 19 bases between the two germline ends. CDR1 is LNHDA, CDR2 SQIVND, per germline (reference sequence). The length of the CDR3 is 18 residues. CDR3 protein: CASSNNRVRGNSNQPQHF. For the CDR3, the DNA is TGTGCCAGTAGTAATAACAGGGTCCGCGGTAATAGCAATCAGCCCCAGCATTTT. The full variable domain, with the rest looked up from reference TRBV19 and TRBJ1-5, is DGGITQSPKYLFRKEGQNVTLSCEQNLNHDAMYWYRQDPGQGLRLIYYSQIVNDFQKGDIAEGYSVSREKKESFPLTVTSAQKNPTAFYLCASSNNRVRGNSNQPQHFGDGTRLSIL.

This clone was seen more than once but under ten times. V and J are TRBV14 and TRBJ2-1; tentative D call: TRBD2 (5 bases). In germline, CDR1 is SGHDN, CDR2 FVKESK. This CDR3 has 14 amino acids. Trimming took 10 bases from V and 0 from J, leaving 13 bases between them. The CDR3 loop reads CATFRGNSYNEQFF. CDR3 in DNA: TGTGCCACCTTCCGAGGGAACTCCTACAATGAGCAGTTCTTC.

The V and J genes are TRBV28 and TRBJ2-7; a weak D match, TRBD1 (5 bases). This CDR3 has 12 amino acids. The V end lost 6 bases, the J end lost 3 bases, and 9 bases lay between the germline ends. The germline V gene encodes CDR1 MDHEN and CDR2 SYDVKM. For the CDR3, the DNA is TGTGCCAGCAGGACAGAACTCTACGAGCAGTACTTC. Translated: CASRTELYEQYF.

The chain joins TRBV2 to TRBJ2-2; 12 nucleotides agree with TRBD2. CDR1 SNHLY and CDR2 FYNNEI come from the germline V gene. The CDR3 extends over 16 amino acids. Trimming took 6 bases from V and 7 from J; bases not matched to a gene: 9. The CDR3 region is CASSATSGRMGGELFF. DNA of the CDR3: TGTGCCAGCAGCGCGACTAGCGGGAGAATGGGCGGGGAGCTGTTTTTT. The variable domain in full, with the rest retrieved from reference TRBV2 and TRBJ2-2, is EPEVTQTPSHQVTQMGQEVILRCVPISNHLYFYWYRQILGQKVEFLVSFYNNEISEKSEIFDDQFSVERPDGSNFTLKIRSTKLEDSAMYFCASSATSGRMGGELFFGEGSRLTVL.

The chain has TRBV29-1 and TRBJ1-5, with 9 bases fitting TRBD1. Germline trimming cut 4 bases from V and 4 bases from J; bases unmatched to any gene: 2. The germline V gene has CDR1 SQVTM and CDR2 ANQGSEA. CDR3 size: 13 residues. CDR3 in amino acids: CSVGTGANQPQHF. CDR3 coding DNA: TGCAGCGTTGGGACAGGGGCTAATCAGCCCCAGCATTTT.

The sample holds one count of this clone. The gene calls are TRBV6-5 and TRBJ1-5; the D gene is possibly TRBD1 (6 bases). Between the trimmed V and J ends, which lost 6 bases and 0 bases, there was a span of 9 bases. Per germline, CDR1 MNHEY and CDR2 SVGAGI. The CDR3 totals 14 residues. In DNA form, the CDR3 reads TGTGCCAGCAGGACAGGTTATAGCAATCAGCCCCAGCATTTT. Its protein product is CASRTGYSNQPQHF.

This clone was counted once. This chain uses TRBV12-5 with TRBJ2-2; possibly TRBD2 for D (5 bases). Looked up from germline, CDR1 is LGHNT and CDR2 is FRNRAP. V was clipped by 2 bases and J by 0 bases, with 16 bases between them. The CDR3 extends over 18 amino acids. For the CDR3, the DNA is TGTGCTAGTGGTTTGCGGACGGTGGAGGACTCGAACACCGGGGAGCTGTTTTTT. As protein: CASGLRTVEDSNTGELFF.

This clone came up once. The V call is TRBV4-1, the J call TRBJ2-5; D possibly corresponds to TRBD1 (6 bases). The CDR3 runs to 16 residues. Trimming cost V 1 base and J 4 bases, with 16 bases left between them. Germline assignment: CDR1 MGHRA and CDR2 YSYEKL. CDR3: CASSQVVTGRGETQYF. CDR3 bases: TGCGCCAGCAGCCAAGTAGTAACAGGGAGAGGAGAGACCCAGTACTTC.

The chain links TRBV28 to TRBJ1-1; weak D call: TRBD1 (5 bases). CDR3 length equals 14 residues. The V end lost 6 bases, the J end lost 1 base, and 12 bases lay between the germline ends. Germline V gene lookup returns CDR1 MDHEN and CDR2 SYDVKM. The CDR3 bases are TGTGCCAGCAGGGAACAGGCTACGAACACTGAAGCTTTCTTT. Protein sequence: CASREQATNTEAFF. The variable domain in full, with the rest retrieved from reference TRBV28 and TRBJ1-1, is DVKVTQSSRYLVKRTGEKVFLECVQDMDHENMFWYRQDPGLGLRLIYFSYDVKMKEKGDIPEGYSVSREKKERFSLILESASTNQTSMYLCASREQATNTEAFFGQGTRLTVV.

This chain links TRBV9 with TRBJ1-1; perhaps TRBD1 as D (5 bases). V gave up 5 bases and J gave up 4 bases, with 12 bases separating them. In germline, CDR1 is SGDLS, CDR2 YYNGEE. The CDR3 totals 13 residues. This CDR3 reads CASSLGGTTEAFF. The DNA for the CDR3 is TGTGCCAGCAGTCTGGGGGGTACCACTGAAGCTTTCTTT.

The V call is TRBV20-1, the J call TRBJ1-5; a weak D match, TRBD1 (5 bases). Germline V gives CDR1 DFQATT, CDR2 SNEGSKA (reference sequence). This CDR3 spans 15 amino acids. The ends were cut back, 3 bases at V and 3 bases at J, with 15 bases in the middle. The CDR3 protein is CSASIQDNNNQPQHF. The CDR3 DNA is TGCAGTGCTAGTATTCAGGACAATAACAATCAGCCCCAGCATTTT.